This passage covers 24 T cell receptor beta chains from one sample sequenced in a study of post-analysis software for immune sequencing data. General study results and limits: Patients used about 5 TRBV segments, including TRBV5-6, TRBV5-1 and TRBV20-1, more often than controls.

Their target antigens are unknown. Prepared libraries of TCR beta cDNA carried unique molecular identifiers. TCRdb called the PCR reads again in MiXCR, with one record for every CDR3 protein. The sample carries about 820,000 distinct CDR3 sequences, approximately 50% recorded once. Sequenced: blood. All receptors derive from a girl between 10 and 17 years old with multiple sclerosis.

The chain is built from TRBV20-1 and TRBJ2-1, with D possibly TRBD1 on 6 matching bases. The V and J ends lost 7 bases and 10 bases respectively, with 14 bases between them. Germline V lookup: CDR1 DFQATT, CDR2 SNEGSKA (reference sequence). There are 11 residues in the CDR3. As DNA, the CDR3 is TGCAGTGTAGAGGCAGGGACAGAGCAGTTCTTC. Translation: CSVEAGTEQFF.

V gene TRBV29-1 combines with J gene TRBJ2-7; 11 nucleotides match TRBD2. Germline CDR1 SQVTM, CDR2 ANQGSEA. The CDR3 spans 16 residues. V trimming: 3 bases; J trimming: 1 base; junction bases outside the gene matches: 8. The CDR3 loop reads CSVDGLAGHSSYEQYF. CDR3 nucleotide sequence: TGCAGCGTTGATGGACTAGCGGGCCATAGTTCCTACGAGCAGTACTTC.

V is TRBV6-6 and J is TRBJ2-1; tentatively, D is TRBD1 (5 bases). Germline V gene lookup returns CDR1 MNHNY and CDR2 SVGAGI (reference sequence). Between the trimmed V and J ends, which lost 2 bases and 10 bases, there was a span of 15 bases. The CDR3 consists of 14 residues. In nucleotides, the CDR3 is TGTGCCAGCAGTTACGAAGGGGCGGTCTACGAGCAGTTCTTC. This sequence encodes CASSYEGAVYEQFF.

The rearrangement links TRBV13 to TRBJ2-1, with D perhaps matching TRBD1 (6 bases). CDR3 length: 15 amino acids. CDR1 and CDR2 (germline): PRHDT, FYEKMQ (reference sequence). Trimming left V 0 bases short and J 3 bases short, with 9 bases between. CDR3 DNA: TGTGCCAGCAGCTTAGGCCTAGGGGGCTACAATGAGCAGTTCTTC. Its translation: CASSLGLGGYNEQFF.

V usage is TRBV2 and J usage is TRBJ1-2; TRBD1 matches at 9 bases. Per the germline V gene, CDR1 is SNHLY and CDR2 is FYNNEI. The CDR3 runs to 12 residues. V was clipped by 8 bases and J by 4 bases; unmatched bases: 2. CDR3: CASPTGGYGYTF. CDR3 in DNA: TGTGCCAGCCCGACAGGGGGCTATGGCTACACCTTC. The variable domain in full, with the rest retrieved from reference TRBV2 and TRBJ1-2, is EPEVTQTPSHQVTQMGQEVILRCVPISNHLYFYWYRQILGQKVEFLVSFYNNEISEKSEIFDDQFSVERPDGSNFTLKIRSTKLEDSAMYFCASPTGGYGYTFGSGTRLTVV.

The chain carries TRBV7-3 and TRBJ2-7; 8 nucleotides match TRBD1. The end of the DNA fits TRBJ2-5 better, so the J call may be wrong. Looked up from germline, CDR1 is SGHTA and CDR2 is FQGTGA. The length of the CDR3 is 14 residues. As DNA, the CDR3 is TGTGCCAGCAGCTTACAGGGGGCGAGTGAGACCCAGTACTTC. Translation: CASSLQGASETQYF.

The chain uses TRBV5-1 and TRBJ2-7, with D uncertain. The V gene's germline CDR1 is SGHRS and CDR2 YFSETQ. The CDR3 runs 13 residues. Trimming pared 0 bases from V and 2 bases from J, leaving 6 bases between. The CDR3 protein is CASSLELTYEQYF. As DNA, the CDR3 is TGCGCCAGCAGCTTGGAACTGACCTACGAGCAGTACTTC.

V is TRBV28 and J is TRBJ1-5; D not certain. The CDR3 consists of 12 residues. Per the germline V gene, CDR1 is MDHEN and CDR2 is SYDVKM. V shed 3 bases and J shed 9 bases, with 9 bases lying between them. CDR3 bases: TGTGCCAGCAGTTTCCCCCCAGTGCCCCAGCATTTT. Translating it yields CASSFPPVPQHF.

This clonotype was counted only a few times. The V gene is TRBV29-1, the J gene TRBJ2-5, with TRBD1 matching 9 bases. The end of the DNA aligns better with TRBJ2-7, so the J call may be wrong. CDR3 length: 14 residues. Germline V gene lookup returns CDR1 SQVTM and CDR2 ANQGSEA. The CDR3 region has the DNA TGCAGCGTTGAAGCCCGGGACAGGGCTTCCGAGCAGTACTTC. This translates into CSVEARDRASEQYF.

This chain joins TRBV25-1 and TRBJ2-5; tentative D call: TRBD2 (6 bases). The assigned J gene may be wrong: the sequence end matches TRBJ2-7 better. The CDR3 is 14 amino acids. Looked up from germline, CDR1 is MGHDK and CDR2 is SYGVNS. CDR3 sequence (DNA): TGTGCCAGCAGTGAAAATTTGGCGGGATACGAGCAGTACTTC. It translates to CASSENLAGYEQYF.

This chain connects TRBV5-1 to TRBJ2-1; 12 bases agree with TRBD2. CDR1 is SGHRS and CDR2 is YFSETQ in the germline V gene. V was pared by 3 bases and J by 5 bases, with 6 bases of the junction left unmatched. CDR3 size: 16 residues. DNA for the CDR3: TGCGCCAGCAGCTATCCGACTAGCGGGAGCGACAATGAGCAGTTCTTC. Amino acid sequence: CASSYPTSGSDNEQFF.

There are a few counts of this clonotype. This CDR3 reads CASSLYTFTDTQYF. CDR3 sequence (DNA): TGTGCCAGCAGCTTATACACTTTCACAGATACGCAGTATTTT. J is TRBJ2-3 and V is TRBV7-2; D is ambiguous. Trimming took off 2 bases at V and 2 bases at J, with 8 bases between the two ends. CDR1 is SGHTA, CDR2 FQGNSA, per germline. This CDR3 contains 14 residues.

Written as DNA, the CDR3 is TGCAGTGTCCTTAGCGGGAGGGCGGCCAATGAGCAGTTCTTC. This codes for CSVLSGRAANEQFF. The J gene is TRBJ2-1, the V gene TRBV20-1; 11 bases line up with TRBD2. The V gene end was trimmed by 7 bases and the J gene end by 6 bases; junction bases not matched to a gene: 8. The CDR3 extends over 14 amino acids. Germline V gene lookup returns CDR1 DFQATT and CDR2 SNEGSKA (reference sequence).

The chain links TRBV5-1 to TRBJ2-1, with TRBD2 matching 12 bases. The CDR3 is made up of 17 amino acids. The junction had 8 bases not matched to a gene; V was cut back by 4 bases and J by 3 bases. CDR1 and CDR2 (germline): SGHRS, YFSETQ. The CDR3 spells CASSPRTSGVLYNEQFF. In DNA, the CDR3 is TGCGCCAGCAGCCCCAGGACTAGCGGGGTTCTCTACAATGAGCAGTTCTTC. The whole variable domain, remainder taken from reference TRBV5-1 and TRBJ2-1, is KAGVTQTPRYLIKTRGQQVTLSCSPISGHRSVSWYQQTPGQGLQFLFEYFSETQRNKGNFPGRFSGRQFSNSRSEMNVSTLELGDSALYLCASSPRTSGVLYNEQFFGPGTRLTVL.

The rearrangement joins TRBV7-9 to TRBJ2-1; perhaps TRBD2 as D (5 bases). CDR3 length equals 17 residues. Per the germline V gene, CDR1 is SEHNR and CDR2 is FQNEAQ (reference sequence). The germline V and J ends were trimmed by 1 base and 5 bases, with 18 bases remaining between them. CDR3 nucleotides: TGTGCCAGCAGCTTAGGGTTCAGGACTTTCATCCACAATGAGCAGTTCTTC. Its translation: CASSLGFRTFIHNEQFF.

The rearrangement links TRBV5-1 to TRBJ1-1; unclear D gene. The V and J ends lost 0 bases and 5 bases respectively, with 14 bases between them. The CDR3 has 15 amino acids. Germline V gene data show CDR1 as SGHRS and CDR2 as YFSETQ. The CDR3 bases are TGCGCCAGCAGCTTGGGCCCCGGGGTGCAGACTGAAGCTTTCTTT. Translation gives CASSLGPGVQTEAFF.

The chain is built from TRBV14 and TRBJ2-7, with 11 bases aligning to TRBD2. Germline V CDR1 and CDR2: SGHDN, FVKESK. Unmatched junction bases numbered 11, after V lost 2 bases and J lost 5 bases. The CDR3 has 17 residues. CDR3 nucleotides: TGTGCCAGCAGCCAAAAAACGGGACTAGCGGTGATTAACGAGCAGTACTTC. Translation: CASSQKTGLAVINEQYF.

This clonotype was observed a handful of times. The chain recombines TRBV7-9 with TRBJ2-7; 10 bases map to TRBD2. Germline lookup yields CDR1 SEHNR and CDR2 FQNEAQ (reference sequence). The trim removed 0 bases at V and 0 bases at J, leaving 5 bases unmatched. The CDR3 is made up of 17 amino acids. The DNA of the CDR3 is TGTGCCAGCAGCTTAGCCAAACTAGCGGGGATCTCCTACGAGCAGTACTTC. This translates into CASSLAKLAGISYEQYF.

The table lists this clonotype with a few counts. The chain couples TRBV29-1 to TRBJ2-5; tentatively, D is TRBD2 (6 bases). With 0 bases removed from V and 3 bases from J, the gap between germline ends came to 11 bases. The CDR3 has 14 residues. Germline-derived CDR1 and CDR2 are SQVTM and ANQGSEA. The CDR3 DNA sequence: TGCAGCGTTGAAGATCGCCGGGGGAAAGAGACCCAGTACTTC. Translating gives CSVEDRRGKETQYF.

This clonotype was recorded a few times. This chain uses TRBV20-1 with TRBJ2-4, with D tentatively TRBD1 (5 bases). V shed 1 base and J shed 5 bases, with 12 bases lying between them. The CDR3 runs to 14 residues. Germline assignment: CDR1 DFQATT and CDR2 SNEGSKA (reference sequence). The chain's CDR3 is CSARGGRVENIQYF. CDR3 nucleotides: TGCAGTGCTAGAGGGGGCAGGGTTGAAAACATTCAGTACTTC.

The chain combines TRBV12-3 or TRBV12-4 with TRBJ2-7; 14 bases align to TRBD2. This CDR3 region has 16 residues. J lost 6 bases, V lost 6 bases, and 10 bases had no gene match. The CDR3: CASSPGLAGGMAEQYF. As DNA, the CDR3 is TGTGCCAGCAGCCCCGGACTAGCGGGAGGCATGGCCGAGCAGTACTTC.

Written as DNA, the CDR3 is TGTGCCAGCTCACCAAGAAGCGGGAGGATCTACGAGCAGTACTTC. This codes for CASSPRSGRIYEQYF. This chain joins TRBV18 and TRBJ2-7; 9 bases agree with TRBD2. Unmatched junction bases numbered 5, after V lost 2 bases and J lost 3 bases. CDR1 and CDR2 from the germline V gene are KGHSH and LQKENI. The CDR3 loop spans 15 amino acids.

The chain carries TRBV20-1 and TRBJ2-7, with D possibly matching TRBD2 (5 bases). The germline gives CDR1 DFQATT, CDR2 SNEGSKA (reference sequence). Trimming removed 3 bases from V and 2 bases from J, with 17 bases in between. CDR3 size: 15 residues. The chain's CDR3 is CSARGPGVLAYEQYF. CDR3 in DNA: TGCAGTGCTAGGGGCCCCGGGGTCCTCGCCTACGAGCAGTACTTC.

The chain uses TRBV15 and TRBJ2-7; no clear D gene. The length of the CDR3 is 13 residues. From germline, CDR1 is LNHNV and CDR2 YYDKDF (reference sequence). The V end was cut by 0 bases, the J end by 5 bases, with 8 bases between. The CDR3 protein is CATSRDWPNEQYF. The DNA for the CDR3 is TGTGCCACCAGCAGAGATTGGCCAAACGAGCAGTACTTC.